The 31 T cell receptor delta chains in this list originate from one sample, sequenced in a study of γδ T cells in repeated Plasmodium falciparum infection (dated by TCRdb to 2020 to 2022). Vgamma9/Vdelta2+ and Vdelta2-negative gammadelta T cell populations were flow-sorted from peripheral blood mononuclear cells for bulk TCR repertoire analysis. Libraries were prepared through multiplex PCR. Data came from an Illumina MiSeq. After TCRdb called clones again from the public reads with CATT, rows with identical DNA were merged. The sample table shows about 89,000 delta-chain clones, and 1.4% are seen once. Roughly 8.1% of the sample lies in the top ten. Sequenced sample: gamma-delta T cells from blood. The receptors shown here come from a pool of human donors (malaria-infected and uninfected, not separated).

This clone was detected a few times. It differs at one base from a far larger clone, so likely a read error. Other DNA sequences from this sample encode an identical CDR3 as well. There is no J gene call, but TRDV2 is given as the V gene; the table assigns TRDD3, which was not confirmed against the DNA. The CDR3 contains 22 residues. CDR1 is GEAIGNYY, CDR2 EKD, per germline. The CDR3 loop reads CACGGTLPTTVLGDRYTDKLIF. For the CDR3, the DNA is TGTGCCTGTGGGGGGACCCTTCCTACGACTGTACTGGGGGATCGGTACACCGATAAACTTATCTTT.

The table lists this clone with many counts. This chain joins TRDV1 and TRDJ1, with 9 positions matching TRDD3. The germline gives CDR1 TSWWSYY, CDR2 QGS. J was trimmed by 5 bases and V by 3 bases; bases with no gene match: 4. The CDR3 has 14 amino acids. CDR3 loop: CALGDFLGDDKLIF. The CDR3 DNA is TGTGCTCTTGGGGATTTTCTGGGGGATGATAAACTCATCTTT.

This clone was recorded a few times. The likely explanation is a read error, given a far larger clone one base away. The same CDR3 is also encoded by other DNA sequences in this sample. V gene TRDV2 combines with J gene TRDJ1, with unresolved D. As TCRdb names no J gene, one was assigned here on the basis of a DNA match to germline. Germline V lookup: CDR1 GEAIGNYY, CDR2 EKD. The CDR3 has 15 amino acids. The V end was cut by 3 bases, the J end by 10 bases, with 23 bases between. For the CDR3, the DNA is TGTGCCTGTGACCCCGTCGAGGGCCGGAGCCGAGGACTCATCTTT. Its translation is CACDPVEGRSRGLIF.

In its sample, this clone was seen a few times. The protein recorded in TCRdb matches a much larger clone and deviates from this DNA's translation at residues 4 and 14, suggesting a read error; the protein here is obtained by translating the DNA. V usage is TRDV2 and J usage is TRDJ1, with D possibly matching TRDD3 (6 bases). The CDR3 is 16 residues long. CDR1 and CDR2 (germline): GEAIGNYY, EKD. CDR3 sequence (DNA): TGTGCCTGTTACACCGTGGGGGCTTCTAACACCGATAAACCCATCTTT. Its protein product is CACYTVGASNTDKPIF.

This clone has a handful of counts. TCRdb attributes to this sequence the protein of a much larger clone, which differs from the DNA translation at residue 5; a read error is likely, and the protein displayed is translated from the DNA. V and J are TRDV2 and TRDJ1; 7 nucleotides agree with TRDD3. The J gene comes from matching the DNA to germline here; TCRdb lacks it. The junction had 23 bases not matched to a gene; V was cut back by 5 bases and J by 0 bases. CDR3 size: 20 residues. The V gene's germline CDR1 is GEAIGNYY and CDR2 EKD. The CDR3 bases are TGTGCCTGTGCCGCCGTCGCCTTACTGGGGTCCCATCCCCACACCGATAAACTCATCTTT. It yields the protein CACAAVALLGSHPHTDKLIF.

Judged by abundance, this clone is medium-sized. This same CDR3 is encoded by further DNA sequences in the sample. The CDR3 DNA follows: TGTGCTCTTGGGGAAAACCTCCTCTCCTGGGACACCCGACAGATGTTTTTC. It is translated as CALGENLLSWDTRQMFF. The V call is TRDV1, the J call TRDJ3; D call uncertain. The CDR3 length is 17 residues. Germline CDR1 reads TSWWSYY; CDR2 reads QGS. V lost 2 bases, J lost 0 bases, and 8 bases lay in between.

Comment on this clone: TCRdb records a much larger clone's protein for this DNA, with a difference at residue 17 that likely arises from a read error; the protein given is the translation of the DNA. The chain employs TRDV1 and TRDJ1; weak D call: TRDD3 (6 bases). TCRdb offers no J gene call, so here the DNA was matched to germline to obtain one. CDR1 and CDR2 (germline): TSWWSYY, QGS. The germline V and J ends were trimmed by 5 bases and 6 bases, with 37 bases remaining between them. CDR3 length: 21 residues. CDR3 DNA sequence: TGTGCTCTTGGGCCCAGGCGGCCTCGACTCCGGCGACTGGGAGGTGCCAATAAACTCATCTTT. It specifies CALGPRRPRLRRLGGANKLIF.

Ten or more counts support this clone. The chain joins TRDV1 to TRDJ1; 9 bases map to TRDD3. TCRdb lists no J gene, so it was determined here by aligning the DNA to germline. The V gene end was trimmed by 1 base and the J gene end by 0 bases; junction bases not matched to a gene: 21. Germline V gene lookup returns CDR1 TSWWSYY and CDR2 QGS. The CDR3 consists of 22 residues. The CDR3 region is CALGEPVGPLSWGIPYTDKLIF. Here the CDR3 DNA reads TGTGCTCTTGGGGAACCAGTTGGGCCCCTGAGCTGGGGGATCCCCTACACCGATAAACTCATCTTT.

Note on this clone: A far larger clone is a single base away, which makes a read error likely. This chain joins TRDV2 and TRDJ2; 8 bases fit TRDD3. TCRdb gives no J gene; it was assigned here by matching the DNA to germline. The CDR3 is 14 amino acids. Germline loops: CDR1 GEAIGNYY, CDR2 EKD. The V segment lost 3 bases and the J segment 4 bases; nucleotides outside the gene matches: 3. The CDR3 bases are TGTGCCTGTGACGTGCTGGGGGAGACAGCACAACTCTTCTTT. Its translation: CACDVLGETAQLFF.

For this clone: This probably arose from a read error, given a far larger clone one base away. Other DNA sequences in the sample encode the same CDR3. CDR3 region: CALGEPGLPRYRGIAYTDKLIF. CDR3 coding DNA: TGTGCTCTTGGGGAACCTGGCCTTCCTAGGTACAGGGGGATTGCCTACACCGACAAACTCATCTTT. The chain employs TRDV1 and TRDJ1, with D maybe TRDD2 (8 bases). Since TCRdb gives no J gene, matching the DNA to germline was used here to assign it. The germline V gene has CDR1 TSWWSYY and CDR2 QGS. The CDR3 length is 22 residues.

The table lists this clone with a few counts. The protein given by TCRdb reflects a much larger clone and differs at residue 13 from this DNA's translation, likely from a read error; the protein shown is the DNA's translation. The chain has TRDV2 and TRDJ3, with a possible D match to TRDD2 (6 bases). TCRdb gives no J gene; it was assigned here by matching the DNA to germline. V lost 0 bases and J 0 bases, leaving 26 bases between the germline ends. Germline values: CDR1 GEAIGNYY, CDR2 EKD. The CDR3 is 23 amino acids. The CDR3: CACDTHCLPGRSGNSWDTRQMFF. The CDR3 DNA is TGTGCCTGTGACACCCATTGCCTTCCGGGCCGCTCGGGTAACTCCTGGGACACCCGACAGATGTTTTTC.

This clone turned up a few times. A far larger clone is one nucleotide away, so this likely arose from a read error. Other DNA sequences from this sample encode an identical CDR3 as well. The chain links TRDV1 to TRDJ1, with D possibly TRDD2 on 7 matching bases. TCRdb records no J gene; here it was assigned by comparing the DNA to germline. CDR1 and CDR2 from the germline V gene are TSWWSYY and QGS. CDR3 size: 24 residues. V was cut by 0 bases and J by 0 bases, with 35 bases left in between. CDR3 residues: CALGELGFLLPRRFLGRNTDKLIF. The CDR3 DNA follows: TGTGCTCTTGGGGAACTCGGCTTCTTACTTCCTAGACGATTCCTGGGGCGAAACACCGATAAACTCATCTTT.

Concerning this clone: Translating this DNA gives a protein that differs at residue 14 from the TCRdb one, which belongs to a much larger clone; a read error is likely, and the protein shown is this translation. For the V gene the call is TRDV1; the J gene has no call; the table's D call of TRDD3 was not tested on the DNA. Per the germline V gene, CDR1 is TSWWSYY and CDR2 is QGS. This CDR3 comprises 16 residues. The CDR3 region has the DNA TGTGCTCTTGGGGAATGGGTGGGGGAACTGACAGCACAACCCTTCTTT. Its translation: CALGEWVGELTAQPFF.

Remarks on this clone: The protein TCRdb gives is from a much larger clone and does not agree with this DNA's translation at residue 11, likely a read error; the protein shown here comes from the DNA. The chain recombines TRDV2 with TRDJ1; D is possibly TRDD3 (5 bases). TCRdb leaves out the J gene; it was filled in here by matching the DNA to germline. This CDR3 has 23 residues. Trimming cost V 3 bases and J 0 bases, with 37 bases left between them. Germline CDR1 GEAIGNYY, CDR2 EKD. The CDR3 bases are TGTGCCTGTGACGCTTTGGAGCCCCTTACCGACCGTCGGGGAGATGGGAACACCGATAAACTCATCTTT. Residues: CACDALEPLTDRRGDGNTDKLIF.

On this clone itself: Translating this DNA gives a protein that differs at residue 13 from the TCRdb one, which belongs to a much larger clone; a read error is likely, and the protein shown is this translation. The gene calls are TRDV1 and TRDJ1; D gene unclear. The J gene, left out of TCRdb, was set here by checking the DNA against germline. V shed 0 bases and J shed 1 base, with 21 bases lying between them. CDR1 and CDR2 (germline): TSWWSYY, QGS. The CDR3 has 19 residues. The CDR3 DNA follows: TGTGCTCTTGGGGAACTAGGTCCTCCCGGAGAGGGGCCCACCGATAAACTCATCTTT. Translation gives CALGELGPPGEGPTDKLIF.

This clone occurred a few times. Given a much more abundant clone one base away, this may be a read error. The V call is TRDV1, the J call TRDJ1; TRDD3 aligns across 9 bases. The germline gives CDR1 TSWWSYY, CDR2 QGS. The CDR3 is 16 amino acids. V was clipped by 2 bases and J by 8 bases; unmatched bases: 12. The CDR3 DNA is TGTGCTCTTGGGGAAGAATTTAGAGCTGGGGGATTCAAACTCATCTTT. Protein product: CALGEEFRAGGFKLIF.

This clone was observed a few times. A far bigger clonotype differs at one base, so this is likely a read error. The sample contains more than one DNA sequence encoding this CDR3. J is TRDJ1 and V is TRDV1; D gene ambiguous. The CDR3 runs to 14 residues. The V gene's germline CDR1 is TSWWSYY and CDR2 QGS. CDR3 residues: CALGELRYTDKLIF. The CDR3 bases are TGTGCTCTTGGGGAACTAAGGTACACCGATAAGCTCATCTTT.

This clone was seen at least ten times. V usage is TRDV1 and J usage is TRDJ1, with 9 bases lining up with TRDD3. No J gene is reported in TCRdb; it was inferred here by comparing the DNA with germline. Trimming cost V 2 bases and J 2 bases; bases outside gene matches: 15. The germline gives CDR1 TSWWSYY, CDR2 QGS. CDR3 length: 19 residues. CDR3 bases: TGTGCTCTTGGGGAATCGTTTCTTAGACTGGGGGAATCGACCGATAAACTCATCTTT. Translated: CALGESFLRLGESTDKLIF.

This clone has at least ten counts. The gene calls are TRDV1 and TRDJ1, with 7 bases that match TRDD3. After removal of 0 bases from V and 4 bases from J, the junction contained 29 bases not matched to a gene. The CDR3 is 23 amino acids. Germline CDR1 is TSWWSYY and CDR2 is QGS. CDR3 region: CALGELVHLPKSLGINVCDKLIF. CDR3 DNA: TGTGCTCTTGGGGAACTAGTGCACCTACCAAAGTCTCTGGGGATAAATGTCTGCGATAAACTCATCTTT.

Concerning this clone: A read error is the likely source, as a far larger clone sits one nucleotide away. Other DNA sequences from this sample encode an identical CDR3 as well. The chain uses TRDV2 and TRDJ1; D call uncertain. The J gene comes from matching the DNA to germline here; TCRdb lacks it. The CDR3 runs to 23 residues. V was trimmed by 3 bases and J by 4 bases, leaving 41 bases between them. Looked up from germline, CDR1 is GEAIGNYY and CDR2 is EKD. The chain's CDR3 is CACDPVKGPFPRTGRKEVDKLIF. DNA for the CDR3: TGTGCCTGTGACCCCGTAAAAGGACCATTCCCGCGTACCGGGCGGAAGGAGGTCGATAAACTCATCTTT.

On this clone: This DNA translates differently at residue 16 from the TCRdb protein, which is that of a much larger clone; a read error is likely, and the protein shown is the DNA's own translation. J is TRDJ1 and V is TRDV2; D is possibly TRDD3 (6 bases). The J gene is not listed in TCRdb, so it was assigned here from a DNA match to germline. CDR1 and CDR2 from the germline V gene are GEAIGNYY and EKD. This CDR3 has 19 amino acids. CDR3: CACDTGVATLGTSTDELIF. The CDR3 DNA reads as TGTGCCTGTGACACCGGCGTAGCTACCCTGGGGACCTCCACCGATGAACTCATCTTT.

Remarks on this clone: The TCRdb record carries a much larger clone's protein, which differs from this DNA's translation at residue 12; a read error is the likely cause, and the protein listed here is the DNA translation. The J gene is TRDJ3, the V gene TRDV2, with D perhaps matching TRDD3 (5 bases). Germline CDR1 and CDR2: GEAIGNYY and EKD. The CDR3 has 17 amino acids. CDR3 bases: TGTGCCTGTGACAGCGGGGCCAACTCCTGGGACCCCCGACAGATGTTTTTC. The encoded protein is CACDSGANSWDPRQMFF.

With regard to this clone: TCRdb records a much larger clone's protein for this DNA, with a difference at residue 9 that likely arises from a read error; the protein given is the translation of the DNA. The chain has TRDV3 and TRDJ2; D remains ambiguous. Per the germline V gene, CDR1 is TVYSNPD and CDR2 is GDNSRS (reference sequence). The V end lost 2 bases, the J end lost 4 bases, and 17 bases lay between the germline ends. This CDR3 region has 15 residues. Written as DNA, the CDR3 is TGTGCCTTTGCCGGGGTAACCTCTTCGACAGCACAACTCTTCTTT. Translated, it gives CAFAGVTSSTAQLFF.

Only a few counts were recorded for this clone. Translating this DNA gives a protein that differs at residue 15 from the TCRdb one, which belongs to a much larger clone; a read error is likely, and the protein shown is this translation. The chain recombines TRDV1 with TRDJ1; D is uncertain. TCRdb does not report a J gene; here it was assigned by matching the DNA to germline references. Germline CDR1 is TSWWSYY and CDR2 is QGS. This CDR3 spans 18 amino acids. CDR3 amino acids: CALGDFRLSSLYTDRLIF. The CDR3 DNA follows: TGTGCTCTTGGGGATTTCCGGCTCTCCTCCCTATACACCGATAGACTCATCTTT.

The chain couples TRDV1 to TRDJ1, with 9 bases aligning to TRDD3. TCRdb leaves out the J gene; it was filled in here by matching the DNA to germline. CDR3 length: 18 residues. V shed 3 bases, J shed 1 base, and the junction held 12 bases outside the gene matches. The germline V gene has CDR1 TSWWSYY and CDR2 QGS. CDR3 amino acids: CALGDIPLNWGTTDKLIF. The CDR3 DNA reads TGTGCTCTTGGGGATATTCCGCTAAACTGGGGGACCACCGATAAACTCATCTTT.

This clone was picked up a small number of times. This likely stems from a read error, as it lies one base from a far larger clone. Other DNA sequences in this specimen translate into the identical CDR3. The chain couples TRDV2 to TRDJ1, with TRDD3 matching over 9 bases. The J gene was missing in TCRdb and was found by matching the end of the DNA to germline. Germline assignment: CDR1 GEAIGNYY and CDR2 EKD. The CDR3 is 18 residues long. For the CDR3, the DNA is TGTGCCTGCGACACCCTGGGTCTGGGGGATTCCAACACCGATAAACTCATCTTT. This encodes CACDTLGLGDSNTDKLIF.

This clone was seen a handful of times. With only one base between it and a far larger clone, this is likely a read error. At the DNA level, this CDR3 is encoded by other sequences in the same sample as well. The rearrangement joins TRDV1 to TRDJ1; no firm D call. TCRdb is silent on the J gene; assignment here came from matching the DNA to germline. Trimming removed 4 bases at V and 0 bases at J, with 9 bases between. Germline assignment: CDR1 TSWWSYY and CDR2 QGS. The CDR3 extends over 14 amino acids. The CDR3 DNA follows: TGTGCTCTTGGGGGTCCTGGCGACACCGATAAACTCATCTTT. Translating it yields CALGGPGDTDKLIF.

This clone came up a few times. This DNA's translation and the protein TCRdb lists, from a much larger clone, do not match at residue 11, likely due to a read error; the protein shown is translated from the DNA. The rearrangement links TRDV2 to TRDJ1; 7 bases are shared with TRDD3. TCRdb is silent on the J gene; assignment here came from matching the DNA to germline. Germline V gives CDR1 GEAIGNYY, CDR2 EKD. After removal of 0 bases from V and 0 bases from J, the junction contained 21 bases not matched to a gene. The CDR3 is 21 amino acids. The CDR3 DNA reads TGTGCCTGTGACACCTTTCTACCTACTGGGGAATACTCCCCAAACACCGATAAACTCATCTTT. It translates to CACDTFLPTGEYSPNTDKLIF.

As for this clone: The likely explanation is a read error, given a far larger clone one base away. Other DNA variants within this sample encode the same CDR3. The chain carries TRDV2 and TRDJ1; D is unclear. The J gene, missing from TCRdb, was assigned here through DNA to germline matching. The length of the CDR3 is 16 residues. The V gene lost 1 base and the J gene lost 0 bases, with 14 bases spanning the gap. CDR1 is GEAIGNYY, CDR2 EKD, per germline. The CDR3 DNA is TGTGCCTGTGACACTGGAGGTTCCCGGTACACCGATAAACTCATCTTT. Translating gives CACDTGGSRYTDKLIF.

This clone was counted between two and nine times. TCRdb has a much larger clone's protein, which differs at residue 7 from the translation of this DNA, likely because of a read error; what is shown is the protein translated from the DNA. The CDR3, as DNA: TGTGCTCTTGGGGAAAGGAGGGGGGATACCCACGGCGGGACCGATAAACTCATCTTT. Protein sequence: CALGERRGDTHGGTDKLIF. The chain combines TRDV1 with TRDJ1; 9 bases map to TRDD3. Trimming cost V 2 bases and J 2 bases; bases outside gene matches: 15. There are 19 residues in the CDR3. CDR1 is TSWWSYY and CDR2 is QGS in the germline V gene.

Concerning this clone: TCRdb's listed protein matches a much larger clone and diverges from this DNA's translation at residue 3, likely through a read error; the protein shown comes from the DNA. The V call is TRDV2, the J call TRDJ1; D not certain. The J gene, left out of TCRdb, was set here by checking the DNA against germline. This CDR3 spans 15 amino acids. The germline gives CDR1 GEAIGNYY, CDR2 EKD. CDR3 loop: CAGDPVPIHTDKLIF. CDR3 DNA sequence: TGTGCCGGTGACCCGGTTCCCATCCACACCGATAAACTCATCTTT.